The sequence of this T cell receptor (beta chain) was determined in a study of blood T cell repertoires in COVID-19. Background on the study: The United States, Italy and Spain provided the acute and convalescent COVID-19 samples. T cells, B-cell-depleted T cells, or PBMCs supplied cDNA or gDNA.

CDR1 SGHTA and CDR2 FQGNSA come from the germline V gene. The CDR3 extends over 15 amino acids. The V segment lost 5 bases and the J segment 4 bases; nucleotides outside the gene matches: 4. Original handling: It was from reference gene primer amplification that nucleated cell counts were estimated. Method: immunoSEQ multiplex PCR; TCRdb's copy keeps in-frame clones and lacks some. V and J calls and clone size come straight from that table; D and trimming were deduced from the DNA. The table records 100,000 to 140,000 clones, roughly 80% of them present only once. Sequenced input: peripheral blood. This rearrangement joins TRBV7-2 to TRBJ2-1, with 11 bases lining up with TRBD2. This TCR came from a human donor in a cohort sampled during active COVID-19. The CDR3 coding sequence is TGTGCCAGCAGCAGAGGGACTAGCGGATACAATGAGCAGTTCTTC. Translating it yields CASSRGTSGYNEQFF.